This is a list of T cell receptor beta chains from one sample in a study of beta chain features in type 1 diabetes. Sequencing was performed with immunoSEQ multiplex PCR; in TCRdb, only in-frame clones are kept and a portion is missing. This repertoire shows some 640,000 clones, roughly 13% found once; its top ten account for approximately 0.042%. The material sequenced was naive CD4+ T cells from blood. Receptors originate from a man younger than 35 with type 1 diabetes. CDR3s include the opening cysteine and the closing phenylalanine or tryptophan. D genes are given only for firm matches. Clone size is stated in some rows and not others, as once, few, many or a class when expanded.

abundance: -
len: 14
v_gene: TRBV7-2
j_gene: TRBJ2-7
d_gene: -
CDR3nt: TGTGCCAGCAGCAAGCGGGACACCCACGGCGAGCAGTACTTC
CDR3aa: CASSKRDTHGEQYF

abundance: few
len: 16
v_gene: TRBV4-2
j_gene: TRBJ1-4
d_gene: -
CDR3nt: TGTGCCAGCAGCCAAGAGATGGGCAGGGCGAATGAAAAACTGTTTTTT
CDR3aa: CASSQEMGRANEKLFF

abundance: -
len: 12
v_gene: TRBV6-1
j_gene: TRBJ1-2
d_gene: -
CDR3nt: TGTGCCAGCAGTGAAGATCTGTATGGCTACACCTTC
CDR3aa: CASSEDLYGYTF

abundance: -
len: 13
v_gene: TRBV10-3
j_gene: TRBJ2-5
d_gene: -
CDR3nt: TGTGCCACCAAAGTGAGGGGAACCGAGACCCAGTACTTC
CDR3aa: CATKVRGTETQYF

abundance: few
len: 11
v_gene: TRBV30
j_gene: TRBJ1-2
d_gene: TRBD1
CDR3nt: TGTGCCTGCGGGACAGGGGATGGCTACACCTTC
CDR3aa: CACGTGDGYTF

abundance: -
len: 11
v_gene: TRBV20-1
j_gene: TRBJ2-3
d_gene: -
CDR3nt: TGCAGTGCCCCTCGCGCAGATACGCAGTATTTT
CDR3aa: CSAPRADTQYF

abundance: few
len: 13
v_gene: TRBV5-1
j_gene: TRBJ1-1
d_gene: TRBD1
CDR3nt: TGCGCCAGCAGCTACCAGGGGGCTGGGATGGCTTTCTTT
CDR3aa: CASSYQGAGMAFF

abundance: -
len: 13
v_gene: TRBV9
j_gene: TRBJ2-1
d_gene: -
CDR3nt: TGTGCCAGCAGCCCAGAGTCCTACAATGAGCAGTTCTTC
CDR3aa: CASSPESYNEQFF

abundance: -
len: 14
v_gene: TRBV5-6
j_gene: TRBJ1-2
d_gene: -
CDR3nt: TGTGCCAGCAGCCTGCAGGGGCCCAACTATGGCTACACCTTC
CDR3aa: CASSLQGPNYGYTF

abundance: few
len: 14
v_gene: TRBV9
j_gene: TRBJ2-3
d_gene: -
CDR3nt: TGTGCCAGCAGCCCCGGCCCTAGCACAGATACGCAGTATTTT
CDR3aa: CASSPGPSTDTQYF

abundance: -
len: 14
v_gene: TRBV29-1
j_gene: TRBJ1-6
d_gene: -
CDR3nt: TGCAGCGTTGTTACAGGCGGGCCTAATTCACCCCTCCACTTT
CDR3aa: CSVVTGGPNSPLHF

abundance: few
len: 18
v_gene: TRBV18
j_gene: TRBJ2-7
d_gene: TRBD1
CDR3nt: TGTGCCAGCTCACCACCGGGGACAGGGGCCTCAACCCCCTACGAGCAGTACTTC
CDR3aa: CASSPPGTGASTPYEQYF

abundance: -
len: 15
v_gene: TRBV13
j_gene: TRBJ1-6
d_gene: TRBD1
CDR3nt: TGTGCCAGCAGCTTACGGACAGGGGCTAATTCACCCCTCCACTTT
CDR3aa: CASSLRTGANSPLHF

abundance: few
len: 12
v_gene: TRBV7-2
j_gene: TRBJ1-2
d_gene: -
CDR3nt: TGTGCCAGCAGCTTAGAATGGGGCGGCTACACCTTC
CDR3aa: CASSLEWGGYTF

abundance: -
len: 16
v_gene: TRBV7-6
j_gene: TRBJ2-3
d_gene: -
CDR3nt: TGTGCCAGCAGCTTAGACCACCCCCGACTCACAGATACGCAGTATTTT
CDR3aa: CASSLDHPRLTDTQYF

abundance: -
len: 17
v_gene: TRBV27
j_gene: TRBJ1-2
d_gene: TRBD1
CDR3nt: TGTGCCAGCGGGGGCTCCGCCGGGACAGGGGGCAGGAGCGGCTACACCTTC
CDR3aa: CASGGSAGTGGRSGYTF

abundance: few
len: 17
v_gene: TRBV9
j_gene: TRBJ2-2
d_gene: TRBD2
CDR3nt: TGTGCCAGCAGCGTAGCTTACGGGACTAATCGCACCGGGGAGCTGTTTTTT
CDR3aa: CASSVAYGTNRTGELFF

abundance: few
len: 14
v_gene: TRBV6-5
j_gene: TRBJ2-3
d_gene: -
CDR3nt: TGTGCCAGCAGTTATTCCCGGGGCACAGATACGCAGTATTTT
CDR3aa: CASSYSRGTDTQYF

abundance: -
len: 18
v_gene: TRBV2
j_gene: TRBJ2-6
d_gene: TRBD2
CDR3nt: TGTGCCAGCAGTGTAGCTTTAGCGGGAGAAAGTGGGGCCAACGTCCTGACTTTC
CDR3aa: CASSVALAGESGANVLTF

abundance: -
len: 17
v_gene: TRBV30
j_gene: TRBJ2-1
d_gene: -
CDR3nt: TGTGCCTGGAGTGAAACGGGTCGGCTGAAACTCTACAATGAGCAGTTCTTC
CDR3aa: CAWSETGRLKLYNEQFF

abundance: -
len: 12
v_gene: TRBV29-1
j_gene: TRBJ2-2
d_gene: -
CDR3nt: TGCAGCTCCCTTCATGGGGGCGGGGAGCTGTTTTTT
CDR3aa: CSSLHGGGELFF

abundance: few
len: 17
v_gene: TRBV4-3
j_gene: TRBJ1-6
d_gene: -
CDR3nt: TGCGCCAGCAGCCAAGGCCCGTTCCGGGTGAGTAATTCACCCCTCCACTTT
CDR3aa: CASSQGPFRVSNSPLHF

abundance: few
len: 16
v_gene: TRBV7-3
j_gene: TRBJ2-1
d_gene: TRBD2
CDR3nt: TGTGCCAGCAGCTTAACGTTGCAGCGGGGGAACAATGAGCAGTTCTTC
CDR3aa: CASSLTLQRGNNEQFF

abundance: -
len: 14
v_gene: TRBV7-2
j_gene: TRBJ2-5
d_gene: -
CDR3nt: TGTGCCAGCAGCGGCTACAGGGTGTTAGAGACCCAGTACTTC
CDR3aa: CASSGYRVLETQYF

abundance: -
len: 15
v_gene: TRBV11-2
j_gene: TRBJ2-7
d_gene: -
CDR3nt: TGTGCCAGCAGCTTAGAAGCGGAAAACGGGTACGAGCAGTACTTC
CDR3aa: CASSLEAENGYEQYF

abundance: -
len: 14
v_gene: TRBV6-5
j_gene: TRBJ1-2
d_gene: -
CDR3nt: TGTGCCAGCACTCCGACAGGAGGAGGTTATGGCTACACCTTC
CDR3aa: CASTPTGGGYGYTF

abundance: few
len: 14
v_gene: TRBV5-1
j_gene: TRBJ1-3
d_gene: -
CDR3nt: TGCGCCAGCAGCCCCCGAGGGGGTGGAAACACCATATATTTT
CDR3aa: CASSPRGGGNTIYF

abundance: few
len: 13
v_gene: TRBV10-3
j_gene: TRBJ2-1
d_gene: -
CDR3nt: TGTGCCATCAGCCCCGCGGGGTACAATGAGCAGTTCTTC
CDR3aa: CAISPAGYNEQFF

abundance: few
len: 12
v_gene: TRBV5-4
j_gene: TRBJ2-2
d_gene: -
CDR3nt: TGTGCCAGCACCGACGTCACCGGGGAGCTGTTTTTT
CDR3aa: CASTDVTGELFF

abundance: -
len: 13
v_gene: TRBV6-6
j_gene: TRBJ2-2
d_gene: -
CDR3nt: TGTGCCAGCAGTTACTCGATGTCTGGGGAGCTGTTTTTT
CDR3aa: CASSYSMSGELFF

abundance: -
len: 17
v_gene: TRBV29-1
j_gene: TRBJ2-2
d_gene: TRBD2
CDR3nt: TGCAGCGCCCGCCGGGACTACAACCGGGGAAACACCGGGGAGCTGTTTTTT
CDR3aa: CSARRDYNRGNTGELFF

abundance: few
len: 14
v_gene: TRBV5-1
j_gene: TRBJ2-5
d_gene: -
CDR3nt: TGCGCCAGCAGCGGAGGGTATACGGGAGAGACCCAGTACTTC
CDR3aa: CASSGGYTGETQYF

abundance: few
len: 16
v_gene: TRBV19
j_gene: TRBJ1-5
d_gene: -
CDR3nt: TGTGCCAGTAGTATGCTGGACAGATTAAGCAATCAGCCCCAGCATTTT
CDR3aa: CASSMLDRLSNQPQHF